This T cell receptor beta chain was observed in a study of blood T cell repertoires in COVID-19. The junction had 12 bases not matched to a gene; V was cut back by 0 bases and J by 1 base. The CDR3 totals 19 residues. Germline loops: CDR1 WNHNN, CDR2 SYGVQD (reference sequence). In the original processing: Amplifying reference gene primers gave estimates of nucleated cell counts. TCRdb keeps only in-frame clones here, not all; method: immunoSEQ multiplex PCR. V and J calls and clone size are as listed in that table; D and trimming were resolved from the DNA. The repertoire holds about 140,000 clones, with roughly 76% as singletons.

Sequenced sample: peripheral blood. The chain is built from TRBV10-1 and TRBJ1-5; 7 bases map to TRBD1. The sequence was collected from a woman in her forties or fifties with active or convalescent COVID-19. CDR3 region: CASSESDRVRIESNQPQHF. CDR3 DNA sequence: TGCGCCAGCAGTGAGTCCGACAGGGTAAGGATTGAAAGCAATCAGCCCCAGCATTTT.